This TCR beta chain is drawn from a study of T cells in localized non-small cell lung cancer. The CDR3 spans 14 residues. Germline assignment: CDR1 SGDLS and CDR2 YYNGEE. The junction had 8 bases not matched to a gene; V was cut back by 6 bases and J by 4 bases. The assay was immunoSEQ multiplex PCR, and TCRdb's table has in-frame clones only and misses some. The sample lists around 130,000 clones, around 90% occurring once. The chain is built from TRBV9 and TRBJ1-2, with 8 nucleotides matching TRBD1. The clonotype was recovered from a female donor at least 60 years old with stage I lung adenocarcinoma. Specimen: peripheral blood, collected before any cancer treatment. The CDR3 protein is CASTESGGGYGYTF. DNA of the CDR3: TGTGCCAGCACCGAATCAGGGGGCGGCTATGGCTACACCTTC.